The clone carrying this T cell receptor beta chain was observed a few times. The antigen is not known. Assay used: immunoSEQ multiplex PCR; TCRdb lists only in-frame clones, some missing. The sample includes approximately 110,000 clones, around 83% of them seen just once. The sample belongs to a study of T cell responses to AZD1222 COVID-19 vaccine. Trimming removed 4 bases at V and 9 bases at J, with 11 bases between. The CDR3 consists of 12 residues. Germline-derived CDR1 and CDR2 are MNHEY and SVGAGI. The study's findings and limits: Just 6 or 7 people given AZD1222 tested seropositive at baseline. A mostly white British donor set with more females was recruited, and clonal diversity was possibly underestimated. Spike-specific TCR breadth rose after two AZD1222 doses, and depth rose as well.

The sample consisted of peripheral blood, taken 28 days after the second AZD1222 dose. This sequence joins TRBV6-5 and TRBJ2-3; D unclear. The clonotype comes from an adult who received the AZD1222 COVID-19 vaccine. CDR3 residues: CASSSTTSTQYF. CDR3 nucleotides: TGTGCCAGCAGTTCCACGACAAGCACGCAGTATTTT.